The clone carrying this T cell receptor beta chain was picked up one time. Repertoires were generated with immunoSEQ multiplex PCR, while TCRdb's copy carries only in-frame clones and drops some. The profile covers about 76,000 clones, with about 88% appearing a single time and over 10% taken by the ten largest. This entry is derived from a study of OX40 agonist ivuxolimab in advanced cancers. CDR1 and CDR2 from the germline V gene are GTSNPN and SVGIG (reference sequence). This CDR3 is built from 16 residues. Trimming took off 0 bases at V and 3 bases at J, with 15 bases between the two ends. The specimen was CD4+ or CD8+ T cells sorted from blood, collected in a trial of the OX40 agonist ivuxolimab. The TCR comes from an adult with an advanced solid tumor such as melanoma, head and neck, liver or kidney cancer. The chain recombines TRBV30 with TRBJ1-5; possible D gene TRBD1, 5 bases. CDR3 in amino acids: CAWSVRSGVFNQPQHF. The CDR3 nucleotides read TGTGCCTGGAGTGTACGGTCGGGGGTCTTCAATCAGCCCCAGCATTTT.